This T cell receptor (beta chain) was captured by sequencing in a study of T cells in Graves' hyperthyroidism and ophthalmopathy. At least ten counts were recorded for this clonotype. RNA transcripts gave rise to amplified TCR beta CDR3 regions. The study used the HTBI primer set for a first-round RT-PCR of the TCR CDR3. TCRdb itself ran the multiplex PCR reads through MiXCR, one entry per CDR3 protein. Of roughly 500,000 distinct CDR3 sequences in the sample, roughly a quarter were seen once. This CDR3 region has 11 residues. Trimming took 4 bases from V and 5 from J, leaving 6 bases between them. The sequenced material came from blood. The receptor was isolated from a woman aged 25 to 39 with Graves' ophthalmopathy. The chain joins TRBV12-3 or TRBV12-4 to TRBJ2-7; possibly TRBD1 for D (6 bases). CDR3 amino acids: CASSSGDEQYF. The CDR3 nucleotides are TGTGCCAGCAGTTCAGGGGACGAGCAGTACTTC.